One sample yielded the 20 T cell receptor beta chains listed below, sequenced in a study of cytomegalovirus exposure and HLA in healthy donors. PCR amplification relied on 60 Vbeta primers (plus 13 Jbeta primers). Produced via immunoSEQ multiplex PCR; TCRdb's table is partial and in-frame only. The sample includes 150,000 to 200,000 clones, about 81% of them seen just once. The sample comprised PBMCs. All receptors come from a woman aged 18 to 35 in good health and CMV-seronegative.

This rearrangement joins TRBV30 to TRBJ2-3; D gene ambiguous. The germline V gene has CDR1 GTSNPN and CDR2 SVGIG (reference sequence). This CDR3 has 15 residues. Trimming removed 1 base at V and 0 bases at J, with 11 bases between. CDR3 DNA sequence: TGTGCCTGGAGTGGGCAGCGACGGAGCACAGATACGCAGTATTTT. Translating gives CAWSGQRRSTDTQYF.

Notes on this clone: One end of the junction varies from germline; a read error may be responsible. The V and J genes are TRBV5-4 and TRBJ1-4; unclear D gene. Germline CDR1 and CDR2: SGHNT and YYREEE (reference sequence). This CDR3 has 16 residues. CDR3 sequence reads: CASRYEGAGLSEELFF. DNA of the CDR3: TGTGCCAGCAGATACGAAGGAGCTGGGTTGAGTGAAGAACTGTTTTTT.

This clone was seen a single time. The chain uses TRBV9 and TRBJ1-3, with a weak D call TRBD1 (6 bases). This CDR3 is 16 amino acids long. CDR1 and CDR2 from the germline V gene are SGDLS and YYNGEE. The ends were cut back, 0 bases at V and 0 bases at J, with 10 bases in the middle. The CDR3 protein is CASSVDQGSSGNTIYF. CDR3 coding DNA: TGTGCCAGCAGCGTAGACCAGGGGTCCTCTGGAAACACCATATATTTT.

The rearrangement uses TRBV6-5 and TRBJ1-5; 10 bases map to TRBD1. The length of the CDR3 is 13 residues. The germline V gene has CDR1 MNHEY and CDR2 SVGAGI. V shed 7 bases and J 7 bases; nucleotides not matched to a gene: 4. The DNA of the CDR3 is TGTGCCAGCATGACAGGGGGCTTGCAGCCCCAGCATTTT. Amino acids: CASMTGGLQPQHF.

The chain combines TRBV6-5 with TRBJ2-1, with a possible D match to TRBD1 (6 bases). The CDR3 has 14 amino acids. Germline CDR1 is MNHEY and CDR2 is SVGAGI. Trimming cost V 0 bases and J 6 bases, with 9 bases left between them. CDR3 residues: CASSYSPQGNEQFF. CDR3 sequence (DNA): TGTGCCAGCAGTTACTCGCCACAGGGCAATGAGCAGTTCTTC.

The chain links TRBV6-1 to TRBJ1-2, with 7 bases aligning to TRBD1. Trimming took 3 bases from V and 7 from J; bases not matched to a gene: 5. Germline assignment: CDR1 MNHNS and CDR2 SASEGT. The CDR3 covers 13 residues. DNA for the CDR3: TGTGCCAGCAGTGAGGGACAGACTGGTGGCTACACCTTC. Amino acids: CASSEGQTGGYTF.

The chain joins TRBV19 to TRBJ1-3; 9 nucleotides line up with TRBD1. CDR1 and CDR2 (germline): LNHDA, SQIVND (reference sequence). This CDR3 has 15 amino acids. The J segment lost 2 bases and the V segment lost 5 bases, leaving 4 bases of the junction unmatched. The CDR3 loop reads CASSSGQGPGNTIYF. In DNA form, the CDR3 reads TGTGCCAGTAGTTCAGGACAGGGGCCTGGAAACACCATATATTTT.

On this clone itself: Its ends do not fully match the called genes, so a read error is possible. The chain is built from TRBV7-9 and TRBJ2-2, with D possibly being TRBD2 (5 bases). Per germline, CDR1 SEHNR and CDR2 FQNEAQ (reference sequence). The CDR3 sequence is 13 residues long. CDR3 amino acids: CSSPGPRGRELFF. DNA of the CDR3: TGTTCCAGCCCCGGGCCGAGAGGGAGAGAGCTGTTTTTT.

V is TRBV30 and J is TRBJ2-1; D may be TRBD1 (5 bases). The germline V gene has CDR1 GTSNPN and CDR2 SVGIG (reference sequence). Trimming took 0 bases from V and 8 from J, leaving 8 bases between them. This CDR3 has 12 residues. The DNA for the CDR3 is TGTGCCTGGAGTGTCCAGGGCGATGAGCAGTTCTTC. Amino acids: CAWSVQGDEQFF.

This clone was detected once. This chain joins TRBV28 and TRBJ2-7; a weak D match, TRBD1 (6 bases). The V gene's germline CDR1 is MDHEN and CDR2 SYDVKM. This CDR3 has 14 residues. V lost 5 bases to trimming and J lost 2 bases, with 13 bases between them. The CDR3 DNA is TGTGCCAGCAGTATCCCCAGGGGACCCTACGAGCAGTACTTC. This codes for CASSIPRGPYEQYF.

This chain joins TRBV27 and TRBJ2-5; 7 nucleotides align to TRBD1. The germline CDR1 and CDR2 sequences are MNHEY and SMNVEV (reference sequence). With V trimmed by 6 bases and J by 5 bases, 9 bases remained unmatched. CDR3 size: 14 residues. The CDR3 spells CASRRGQVPETQYF. The DNA for the CDR3 is TGTGCCAGCAGAAGGGGGCAGGTCCCCGAGACCCAGTACTTC.

In DNA form, the CDR3 reads TGTGCCAGCAGCAGGGGACAGAACACTGAAGCTTTCTTT. As protein: CASSRGQNTEAFF. This chain links TRBV4-2 with TRBJ1-1, with D possibly matching TRBD1 (6 bases). CDR3 length: 13 amino acids. Germline V gives CDR1 LGHNA, CDR2 YNFKEQ. V was pared by 5 bases and J by 1 base, with 8 bases between.

This clone was detected a few times. This sequence joins TRBV27 and TRBJ2-7; 7 nucleotides match TRBD1. Per the germline V gene, CDR1 is MNHEY and CDR2 is SMNVEV (reference sequence). The CDR3 extends over 15 amino acids. V was pared by 5 bases and J by 2 bases, with 9 bases of the junction left unmatched. The CDR3 spells CASSVSETGTYEQYF. The CDR3 bases are TGTGCCAGCAGTGTTTCGGAGACAGGGACCTACGAGCAGTACTTC.

The J gene is TRBJ2-1, the V gene TRBV9, with 9 bases that match TRBD2. With 4 bases clipped from V and 6 bases from J, the junction kept 8 bases outside the gene matches. The CDR3 sequence is 15 residues long. The germline V gene has CDR1 SGDLS and CDR2 YYNGEE. In nucleotides, the CDR3 is TGTGCCAGCAGCCGGGGCGGGGGGGCTTCCAATGAGCAGTTCTTC. This gives the protein CASSRGGGASNEQFF.

The V call is TRBV5-1, the J call TRBJ2-5; 7 positions match TRBD1. CDR1 is SGHRS, CDR2 YFSETQ, per germline. The CDR3 is 14 amino acids. Trimming removed 4 bases from V and 5 bases from J; junction bases left unmatched: 8. The CDR3 protein is CASSRGDRVETQYF. CDR3 bases: TGCGCCAGCAGCAGGGGTGACAGGGTGGAGACCCAGTACTTC.

The genes are TRBV7-9 and TRBJ1-2; TRBD1 aligns across 9 bases. CDR1 and CDR2 (germline): SEHNR, FQNEAQ (reference sequence). This CDR3 spans 13 amino acids. V was clipped by 3 bases and J by 8 bases; unmatched bases: 4. The CDR3 DNA follows: TGTGCCAGCAGCTTCGGACAGGGGTTAGGCTACACCTTC. Its protein is CASSFGQGLGYTF.

The rearrangement links TRBV5-4 to TRBJ1-6, with TRBD1 matching over 9 bases. From germline, CDR1 is SGHNT and CDR2 YYREEE (reference sequence). The CDR3 consists of 17 residues. J lost 6 bases, V lost 0 bases, and 7 bases had no gene match. The CDR3 DNA sequence: TGTGCCAGCAGCTTGGGGGACAGGGTTTGGTCTAATTCACCCCTCCACTTT. Translated, it gives CASSLGDRVWSNSPLHF. The complete variable domain, with remaining parts taken from reference TRBV5-4 and TRBJ1-6, reads ETGVTQSPTHLIKTRGQQVTLRCSSQSGHNTVSWYQQALGQGPQFIFQYYREEENGRGNFPPRFSGLQFPNYSSELNVNALELDDSALYLCASSLGDRVWSNSPLHFGNGTRLTVT.

The count of this clone is one. The J gene is TRBJ1-4, the V gene TRBV9, with a weak D call TRBD1 (6 bases). CDR3 length equals 15 residues. The V gene lost 3 bases and the J gene lost 4 bases, with 13 bases spanning the gap. The germline CDR1 and CDR2 sequences are SGDLS and YYNGEE. The chain's CDR3 is CASSGGGRNNEKLFF. CDR3 bases: TGTGCCAGCAGCGGGGGGGGGCGTAATAATGAAAAACTGTTTTTT.

The V gene is TRBV6-1, the J gene TRBJ2-7; 11 positions match TRBD1. J lost 4 bases, V lost 8 bases, and 4 bases had no gene match. Germline CDR1 MNHNS, CDR2 SASEGT. There are 13 residues in the CDR3. The CDR3 region is CASVGDRGYEQYF. The CDR3 bases are TGTGCCAGCGTCGGGGACAGGGGGTACGAGCAGTACTTC.

The J gene is TRBJ1-1, the V gene TRBV27; 8 bases align to TRBD1. In germline, CDR1 is MNHEY, CDR2 SMNVEV (reference sequence). The CDR3 sequence is 13 residues long. The V segment lost 3 bases and the J segment 5 bases; nucleotides outside the gene matches: 2. This CDR3 is CASSLGDRTEAFF. CDR3 DNA sequence: TGTGCCAGCAGTTTGGGGGACAGGACTGAAGCTTTCTTT.